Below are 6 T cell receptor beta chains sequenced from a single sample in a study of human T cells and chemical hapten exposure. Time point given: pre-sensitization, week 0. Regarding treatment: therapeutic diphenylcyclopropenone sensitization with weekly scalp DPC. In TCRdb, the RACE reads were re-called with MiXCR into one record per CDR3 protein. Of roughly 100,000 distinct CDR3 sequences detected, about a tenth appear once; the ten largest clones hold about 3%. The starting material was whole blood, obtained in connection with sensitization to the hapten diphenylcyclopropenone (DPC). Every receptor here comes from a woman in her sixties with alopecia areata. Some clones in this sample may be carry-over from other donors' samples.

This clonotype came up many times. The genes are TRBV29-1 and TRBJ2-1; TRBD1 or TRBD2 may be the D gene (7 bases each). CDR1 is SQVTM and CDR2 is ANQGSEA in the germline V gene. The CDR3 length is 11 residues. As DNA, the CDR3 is TGCGCGGGGGACAGAACCAATGAGCAGTTCTTC. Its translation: CAGDRTNEQFF.

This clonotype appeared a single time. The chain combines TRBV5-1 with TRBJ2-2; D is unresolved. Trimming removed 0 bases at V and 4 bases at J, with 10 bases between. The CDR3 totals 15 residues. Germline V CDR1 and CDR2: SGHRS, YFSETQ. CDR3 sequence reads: CASSLGIGPTGELFF. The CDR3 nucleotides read TGCGCCAGCAGCTTGGGGATCGGTCCCACCGGGGAGCTGTTTTTT.

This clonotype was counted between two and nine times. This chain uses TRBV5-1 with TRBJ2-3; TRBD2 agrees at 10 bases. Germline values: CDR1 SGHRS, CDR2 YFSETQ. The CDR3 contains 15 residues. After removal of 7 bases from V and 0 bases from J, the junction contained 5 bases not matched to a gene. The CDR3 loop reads CASGRTSGSTDTQYF. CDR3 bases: TGCGCCAGCGGGAGGACTAGCGGAAGCACAGATACGCAGTATTTT.

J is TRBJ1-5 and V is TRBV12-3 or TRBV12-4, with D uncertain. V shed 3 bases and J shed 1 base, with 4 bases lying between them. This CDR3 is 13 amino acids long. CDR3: CASSFLSNQPQHF. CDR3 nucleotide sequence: TGTGCCAGCAGTTTTTTGAGCAATCAGCCCCAGCATTTT.

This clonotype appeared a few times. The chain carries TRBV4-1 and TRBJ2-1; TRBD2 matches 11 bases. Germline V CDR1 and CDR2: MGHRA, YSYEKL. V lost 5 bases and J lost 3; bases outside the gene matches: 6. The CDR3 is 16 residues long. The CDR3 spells CASSGGTSGGYNEQFF. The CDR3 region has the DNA TGCGCCAGCAGCGGAGGAACTAGCGGGGGCTACAATGAGCAGTTCTTC.

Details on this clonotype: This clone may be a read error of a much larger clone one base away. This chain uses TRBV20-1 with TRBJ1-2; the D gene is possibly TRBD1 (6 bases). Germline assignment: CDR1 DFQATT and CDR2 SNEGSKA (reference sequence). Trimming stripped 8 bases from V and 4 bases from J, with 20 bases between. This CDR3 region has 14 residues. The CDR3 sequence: CSTGDGTGTYGYTF. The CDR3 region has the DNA TGCAGTACTGGGGATGGCACAGGGACCTATGGCTACACCTTC.